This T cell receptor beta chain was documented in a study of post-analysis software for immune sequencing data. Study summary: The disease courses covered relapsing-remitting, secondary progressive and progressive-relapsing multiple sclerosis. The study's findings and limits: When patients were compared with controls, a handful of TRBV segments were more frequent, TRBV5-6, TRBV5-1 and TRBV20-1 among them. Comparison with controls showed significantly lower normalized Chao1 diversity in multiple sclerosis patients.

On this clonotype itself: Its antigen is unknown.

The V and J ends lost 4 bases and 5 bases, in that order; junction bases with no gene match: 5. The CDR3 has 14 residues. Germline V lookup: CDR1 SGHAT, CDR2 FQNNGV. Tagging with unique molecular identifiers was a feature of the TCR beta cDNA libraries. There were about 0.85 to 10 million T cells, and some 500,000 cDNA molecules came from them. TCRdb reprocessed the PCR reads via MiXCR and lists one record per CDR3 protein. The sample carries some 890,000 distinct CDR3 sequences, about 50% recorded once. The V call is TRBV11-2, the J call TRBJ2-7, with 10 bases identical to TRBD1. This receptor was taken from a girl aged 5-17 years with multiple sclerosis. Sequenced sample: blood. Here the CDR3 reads CASSWRDRGHEQYF. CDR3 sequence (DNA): TGTGCCAGCAGCTGGAGGGACAGGGGCCACGAGCAGTACTTC.